The next 32 T cell receptor beta chains were all read from a single sample in a study of T cell repertoires in cytomegalovirus infection. TCRdb re-called the reads with MiXCR, one entry per CDR3 protein. The profile shows some 900,000 distinct CDR3 sequences, around a third of them singletons. The antigens of these receptors remain unknown. The sample was cultured CD8+ T cells from PBMCs, taken from culture after CMV antigen stimulation. The receptors come from a human donor in good health (CMV status not recorded). Some clones in this sample may be carry-over from other donors' samples.

This clonotype was seen a few times. The chain uses TRBV4-1 and TRBJ2-7; 11 positions agree with TRBD1. The CDR3 totals 13 residues. Germline-derived CDR1 and CDR2 are MGHRA and YSYEKL. V was clipped by 4 bases and J by 6 bases; unmatched bases: 2. CDR3 bases: TGCGCCAGCAGCCTGGGACAGGGGGGCGAGCAGTACGTC. Translating it yields CASSLGQGGEQYV.

This clonotype was seen at least ten times. The J gene is TRBJ1-1, the V gene TRBV2; D not certain. Germline V lookup: CDR1 SNHLY, CDR2 FYNNEI. The CDR3 consists of 14 residues. With 3 bases removed from V and 2 bases from J, the gap between germline ends came to 10 bases. CDR3: CASSDSDGNTEAFF. The CDR3 DNA follows: TGTGCCAGCAGTGATTCAGACGGTAACACTGAAGCTTTCTTT.

This chain connects TRBV6-6 to TRBJ1-6, with 7 bases aligning to TRBD1. J was trimmed by 9 bases and V by 0 bases; bases with no gene match: 5. The CDR3 spans 15 residues. Germline V lookup: CDR1 MNHNY, CDR2 SVGAGI (reference sequence). CDR3 nucleotides: TGTGCCAGCAGTTACTCGAGGGACAGAACTTCACCCCTCCACTTT. Translating gives CASSYSRDRTSPLHF.

This clonotype was seen a few times. The V gene is TRBV28, the J gene TRBJ2-3; 7 positions match TRBD2. Germline V gives CDR1 MDHEN, CDR2 SYDVKM. The CDR3 consists of 17 residues. Trimming removed 3 bases from V and 2 bases from J; junction bases left unmatched: 11. The CDR3 reads CASSFELSTSDTDTQYF. The CDR3 coding sequence is TGTGCCAGCAGTTTCGAACTTAGTACTAGCGACACAGATACGCAGTATTTT.

This sequence joins TRBV20-1 and TRBJ2-5; 13 bases fit TRBD2. V trimming: 0 bases; J trimming: 1 base; junction bases outside the gene matches: 8. CDR3 length equals 18 residues. Germline CDR1 DFQATT, CDR2 SNEGSKA (reference sequence). The CDR3 loop reads CSAREPGLAGNIQETQYF. The CDR3 DNA follows: TGCAGTGCTAGAGAACCGGGACTAGCGGGGAACATCCAAGAGACCCAGTACTTC.

The rearrangement uses TRBV9 and TRBJ1-4; D is uncertain. Trimming stripped 0 bases from V and 5 bases from J, with 11 bases between. The CDR3 consists of 15 residues. Germline V CDR1 and CDR2: SGDLS, YYNGEE. CDR3 DNA sequence: TGTGCCAGCAGCGTAGAAGGTGAATTGAATGAAAAACTGTTTTTT. It encodes CASSVEGELNEKLFF. The variable domain in full, completed from reference TRBV9 and TRBJ1-4, reads DSGVTQTPKHLITATGQRVTLRCSPRSGDLSVYWYQQSLDQGLQFLIQYYNGEERAKGNILERFSAQQFPDLHSELNLSSLELGDSALYFCASSVEGELNEKLFFGSGTQLSVL.

This chain uses TRBV6-2 or TRBV6-3 with TRBJ2-1; 7 nucleotides match TRBD2. V gave up 4 bases and J gave up 8 bases; unmatched junction bases: 11. Per germline, CDR1 MNHEY and CDR2 SVGEGT. This CDR3 comprises 15 residues. The CDR3 DNA reads as TGTGCCAGCAGTTCCCCAGCGGGGTCCTGGGATGAGCAGTTCTTC. The encoded protein is CASSSPAGSWDEQFF.

This clonotype came up a few times. The chain recombines TRBV7-9 with TRBJ2-7; D gene unclear. Germline CDR1 is SEHNR and CDR2 is FQNEAQ (reference sequence). V was shortened by 4 bases and J by 0 bases, with 13 bases between the two germline ends. The CDR3 is 15 residues long. CDR3 nucleotides: TGTGCCAGCAGCTCCCAGAAGGGCGGCTCCTACGAGCAGTACTTC. Residues: CASSSQKGGSYEQYF.

This clonotype occurred a few times. This rearrangement joins TRBV7-9 to TRBJ2-7; the match to TRBD1 covers 8 bases. Trimming at V came to 8 bases and at J to 6 bases, leaving 3 bases not matched to a gene. Germline loops: CDR1 SEHNR, CDR2 FQNEAQ (reference sequence). The CDR3 is 11 amino acids. CDR3 loop: CASGQGREQYF. The CDR3 nucleotides are TGTGCCAGCGGACAGGGCCGCGAGCAGTACTTC.

The chain employs TRBV15 and TRBJ2-1, with D possibly TRBD2 on 6 matching bases. The CDR3 is 14 amino acids. Germline V CDR1 and CDR2: LNHNV, YYDKDF (reference sequence). Trimming cost V 4 bases and J 9 bases, with 16 bases left between them. CDR3 bases: TGTGCCACCAGCATTGTCCGGGACTCGTCTGAGCAGTTCTTC. Translated, it gives CATSIVRDSSEQFF.

This clonotype appeared a few times. The rearrangement links TRBV7-9 to TRBJ2-1; D may be TRBD2 (5 bases). V dropped 10 bases and J dropped 6 bases, with 13 bases sitting between them. The germline CDR1 and CDR2 sequences are SEHNR and FQNEAQ (reference sequence). This CDR3 spans 12 amino acids. The CDR3 loop reads CAILVEGNEQFF. CDR3 sequence (DNA): TGTGCCATCTTAGTTGAGGGCAATGAGCAGTTCTTC.

The chain carries TRBV7-9 and TRBJ2-7; D is undetermined. CDR1 and CDR2 from the germline V gene are SEHNR and FQNEAQ (reference sequence). CDR3 length: 13 residues. CDR3 DNA sequence: TGTGCCAGCAGCTTAAAGCAGCTAGGCGAGCTGTACGTC. Translation: CASSLKQLGELYV.

This chain links TRBV7-8 with TRBJ2-1; TRBD1 matches at 11 bases. The CDR3 totals 18 residues. CDR1 is SGHVS and CDR2 is FQNEAQ in the germline V gene. Trimming at V came to 5 bases and at J to 4 bases, leaving 13 bases not matched to a gene. Here the CDR3 DNA reads TGTGCCAGCAGCCCTAATCGTGGGGGACAGGGGGGTTACAATGAGCAGTTCTTC. This gives the protein CASSPNRGGQGGYNEQFF.

CDR3 bases: TGTGCCAGCAGCCCCCGACAGGTAGGGGGAAGGGCTGAAGCTTTCTTT. It codes for CASSPRQVGGRAEAFF. V usage is TRBV5-5 and J usage is TRBJ1-1, with a weak D call TRBD1 (6 bases). Looked up from germline, CDR1 is SGHKS and CDR2 is YYEKEE (reference sequence). V lost 4 bases and J 6 bases, leaving 22 bases between the germline ends. CDR3 size: 16 residues.

Here the CDR3 DNA reads TGTAGTGCGAGACGGGCTCCGCAGCAGCGCGAGCAGTACGTC. It yields the protein CSARRAPQQREQYV. The rearrangement joins TRBV20-1 to TRBJ2-7, with D unresolved. Germline V gene sequence: CDR1 DFQATT, CDR2 SNEGSKA (reference sequence). The CDR3 extends over 14 amino acids.

The J gene is TRBJ1-2, the V gene TRBV7-9, with 7 bases identical to TRBD1. Germline-derived CDR1 and CDR2 are SEHNR and FQNEAQ (reference sequence). V shed 9 bases and J 4 bases; nucleotides not matched to a gene: 14. The CDR3 loop spans 15 amino acids. CDR3: CASQGGQQAPYGYTF. CDR3 coding DNA: TGTGCCAGTCAGGGGGGGCAACAGGCGCCCTATGGCTACACCTTC.

This sequence joins TRBV5-1 and TRBJ1-1, with TRBD1 matching 7 bases. J lost 6 bases, V lost 0 bases, and 20 bases had no gene match. CDR1 and CDR2 from the germline V gene are SGHRS and YFSETQ. CDR3 length: 19 residues. This CDR3 is CASSLDFEGTALGNPEAFF. The CDR3, as DNA: TGCGCCAGCAGCTTGGATTTTGAGGGGACAGCCTTGGGTAACCCTGAAGCTTTCTTT.

On this clonotype: The junction departs from germline at one end; a sequencing error may be responsible. The rearrangement joins TRBV7-6 to TRBJ2-6; D unresolved. The CDR3 loop spans 16 amino acids. CDR1 is SGHVS, CDR2 FNYEAQ, per germline. CDR3 in amino acids: CASRPDGFSGTNVLTF. CDR3 DNA sequence: TGTGCCAGCAGGCCCGATGGATTCTCTGGGACCAACGTCCTGACTTTC.

This chain connects TRBV9 to TRBJ1-2; TRBD1 aligns across 8 bases. CDR1 and CDR2 (germline): SGDLS, YYNGEE. V lost 5 bases to trimming and J lost 4 bases; unmatched junction nucleotides: 10. The CDR3 length is 15 residues. CDR3 sequence reads: CASSPGRTGTYGYTF. CDR3 nucleotides: TGTGCCAGCAGTCCCGGAAGGACAGGGACCTATGGCTACACCTTC.

V gene TRBV10-3 combines with J gene TRBJ1-3, with 9 nucleotides matching TRBD1. This CDR3 comprises 18 residues. Germline-derived CDR1 and CDR2 are ENHRY and SYGVKD. With V trimmed by 7 bases and J by 6 bases, 19 bases remained unmatched. DNA for the CDR3: TGTGCCATCACAGCCCGGGACAGGGAAAATATTCTGGAAAACACCATATATTTT. It translates to CAITARDRENILENTIYF.

The V call is TRBV20-1, the J call TRBJ1-6, with 8 bases matching TRBD1. CDR3 length: 19 amino acids. Germline CDR1 and CDR2: DFQATT and SNEGSKA (reference sequence). V was clipped by 6 bases and J by 3 bases; unmatched bases: 19. Here the CDR3 reads CSAQDRAKFEGGYNSPLHF. The CDR3 nucleotides read TGCAGTGCCCAGGACAGGGCCAAATTCGAAGGGGGCTATAATTCACCCCTCCACTTT.

This clonotype was recorded once. This chain connects TRBV7-2 to TRBJ2-7; D remains unclear. V lost 1 base to trimming and J lost 0 bases, with 4 bases between them. This CDR3 is built from 13 residues. Germline V gene sequence: CDR1 SGHTA, CDR2 FQGNSA. CDR3 nucleotide sequence: TGTGCCAGCAGCTTAGACATCTCCTACGAGCAGTACGTC. Its protein product is CASSLDISYEQYV.

In this sample, this clonotype turned up a few times. This CDR3 is CASTLQGGGIYNEQFF. For the CDR3, the DNA is TGTGCCAGCACCCTTCAGGGCGGGGGGATATACAATGAGCAGTTCTTC. This chain connects TRBV6-6 to TRBJ2-1; TRBD2 agrees at 8 bases. The CDR3 loop spans 16 amino acids. Germline lookup yields CDR1 MNHNY and CDR2 SVGAGI (reference sequence). V shed 7 bases, J shed 4 bases, and the junction held 12 bases outside the gene matches.

V gene TRBV27 combines with J gene TRBJ2-5; TRBD1 or TRBD2 may be the D gene (6 bases each). V lost 3 bases and J 2 bases, leaving 16 bases between the germline ends. The CDR3 is made up of 16 amino acids. Germline CDR1 and CDR2: MNHEY and SMNVEV (reference sequence). DNA for the CDR3: TGTGCCAGCAGTTTTGGGGGGCCCAGAGAGCAAGAGACCCAGTACTTC. Encoded protein: CASSFGGPREQETQYF.

A single count supports this clonotype. The chain carries TRBV20-1 and TRBJ2-7, with D possibly being TRBD1 or TRBD2 (5 bases each). CDR3 size: 15 residues. Per the germline V gene, CDR1 is DFQATT and CDR2 is SNEGSKA (reference sequence). V lost 3 bases, J lost 2 bases, and 17 bases lay in between. The CDR3 DNA follows: TGCAGTGCTAGGGCCGGGGCCGTCCCCACCTACGAGCAGTACTTC. It encodes CSARAGAVPTYEQYF.

The chain combines TRBV5-4 with TRBJ2-2; no firm D call. The ends were cut back, 0 bases at V and 1 base at J, with 4 bases in the middle. Germline V gene sequence: CDR1 SGHNT, CDR2 YYREEE (reference sequence). This CDR3 region has 14 residues. The chain's CDR3 is CASSLGENTGELFF. CDR3 DNA sequence: TGTGCCAGCAGCTTGGGCGAGAACACCGGGGAGCTGTTTTTT.

The chain uses TRBV7-9 and TRBJ2-1; 7 bases line up with TRBD2. CDR1 and CDR2 (germline): SEHNR, FQNEAQ (reference sequence). The CDR3 extends over 15 amino acids. V dropped 1 base and J dropped 3; count of bases not matched to a gene: 3. The DNA for the CDR3 is TGTGCCAGCAGCTTAGAAGCGGGGTTCTACAATGAGCAGTTCTTC. This gives the protein CASSLEAGFYNEQFF. The variable domain in full, completed from reference TRBV7-9 and TRBJ2-1, reads DTGVSQNPRHKITKRGQNVTFRCDPISEHNRLYWYRQTLGQGPEFLTYFQNEAQLEKSRLLSDRFSAERPKGSFSTLEIQRTEQGDSAMYLCASSLEAGFYNEQFFGPGTRLTVL.

V gene TRBV4-3 combines with J gene TRBJ2-4; 15 positions agree with TRBD2. The V gene's germline CDR1 is LGHNA and CDR2 YSLEER. The CDR3 has 15 amino acids. V dropped 4 bases and J dropped 7; count of bases not matched to a gene: 2. CDR3: CASSPGTSGGNIQYF. The CDR3 DNA is TGCGCCAGCAGCCCTGGGACTAGCGGGGGGAACATTCAGTACTTC.

This clonotype was observed at least ten times. The J gene is TRBJ2-5, the V gene TRBV7-9, with 10 bases fitting TRBD1. Germline CDR1 reads SEHNR; CDR2 reads FQNEAQ (reference sequence). CDR3 length: 17 residues. V lost 5 bases and J lost 2; bases outside the gene matches: 11. The CDR3 reads CASSIGTGDRTQETQYF. Written as DNA, the CDR3 is TGTGCCAGCAGCATCGGGACAGGGGACCGTACGCAAGAGACCCAGTACTTC.

This clonotype was seen many times. The chain recombines TRBV7-9 with TRBJ1-2; D is perhaps TRBD1 (5 bases). Germline assignment: CDR1 SEHNR and CDR2 FQNEAQ (reference sequence). V shed 4 bases and J shed 0 bases, with 12 bases lying between them. CDR3 length: 15 residues. DNA of the CDR3: TGTGCCAGCAGCTCGGTGGGACCTCCTAACTATGGCTACACCTTC. Translating it yields CASSSVGPPNYGYTF.

The chain has TRBV11-2 and TRBJ2-1; 7 bases align to TRBD1. Unmatched junction bases numbered 4, after V lost 0 bases and J lost 5 bases. The germline V gene encodes CDR1 SGHAT and CDR2 FQNNGV. The CDR3 totals 15 residues. CDR3 sequence (DNA): TGTGCCAGCAGCTTAGAGACAGGGTTGCACAATGAGCAGTTCTTC. This encodes CASSLETGLHNEQFF.

The chain is built from TRBV27 and TRBJ1-2; D call uncertain. In germline, CDR1 is MNHEY, CDR2 SMNVEV (reference sequence). The V gene lost 2 bases and the J gene lost 5 bases, with 12 bases spanning the gap. The CDR3 length is 14 residues. CDR3 coding DNA: TGTGCCAGCAGTTTAACAGCCACCACTTATGGCTACACCTTC. Its translation is CASSLTATTYGYTF.